The 10 T cell receptor beta chains in this list originate from one sample, sequenced in a study of cytomegalovirus exposure and HLA in healthy donors. Here immunoSEQ multiplex PCR was the method, and the copy in TCRdb shows in-frame clones only, minus some. This table holds more than 200,000 clones, roughly 84% found once. Sequencing was carried out using PBMCs. The receptors originated from a man between 18 and 35 years old in good health and CMV-seropositive.

The chain uses TRBV7-9 and TRBJ1-2; D not certain. The CDR3 has 13 residues. Trimming took off 8 bases at V and 4 bases at J, with 14 bases between the two ends. Per germline, CDR1 SEHNR and CDR2 FQNEAQ (reference sequence). CDR3 region: CASGGRRGYGYTF. As DNA, the CDR3 is TGTGCCAGCGGTGGGCGGCGGGGCTATGGCTACACCTTC.

The chain uses TRBV6-5 and TRBJ2-7, with 9 bases lining up with TRBD2. Per the germline V gene, CDR1 is MNHEY and CDR2 is SVGAGI. Germline trimming cut 7 bases from V and 1 base from J; bases unmatched to any gene: 5. CDR3 length: 14 amino acids. CDR3 coding DNA: TGTGCCAGCAAGACAAGCGGGAGGTCCTACGAGCAGTACTTC. Translating it yields CASKTSGRSYEQYF.

As for this clone: Germline and junction disagree at one end, which may indicate a read error. This chain links TRBV11-3 with TRBJ2-1; D may correspond to TRBD1 or TRBD2 (7 bases each). The CDR3 is 15 amino acids. The germline V gene encodes CDR1 SGHNT and CDR2 YENEEA. CDR3 sequence reads: CASSLDREGYNEQFF. In DNA form, the CDR3 reads TGTGCCAGCAGCCTAGACAGGGAGGGCTACAATGAGCAGTTCTTC. Full variable domain (outside the CDR3, taken from reference TRBV11-3 and TRBJ2-1): EAGVVQSPRYKIIEKKQPVAFWCNPISGHNTLYWYLQNLGQGPELLIRYENEEAVDDSQLPKDRFSAERLKGVDSTLKIQPAELGDSAVYLCASSLDREGYNEQFFGPGTRLTVL.

The chain has TRBV9 and TRBJ2-1; the D is unclear. Germline CDR1 and CDR2: SGDLS and YYNGEE. The CDR3 length is 13 residues. The V end was cut by 0 bases, the J end by 5 bases, with 6 bases between. DNA of the CDR3: TGTGCCAGCAGCGTAGCCCCAAACAATGAGCAGTTCTTC. Translation: CASSVAPNNEQFF.

The chain uses TRBV16 and TRBJ1-1; 7 nucleotides line up with TRBD1. The CDR3 is 13 residues long. Germline lookup yields CDR1 KGHSY and CDR2 FQNENV. The ends lost 1 base at V and 10 bases at J; junction bases unmatched: 6. The CDR3: CASSQLEGAGAFF. CDR3 DNA sequence: TGTGCCAGCAGCCAATTGGAGGGGGCGGGAGCTTTCTTT.

The V call is TRBV4-1, the J call TRBJ1-5, with 9 bases matching TRBD1. CDR3 size: 17 residues. Losses at the gene ends were 1 base for V and 5 bases for J; bases not matched to a gene: 9. The V gene's germline CDR1 is MGHRA and CDR2 YSYEKL. DNA of the CDR3: TGCGCCAGCAGCCAAGGGTTGTCGAGACAGGGGGATCAGCCCCAGCATTTT. Amino acid sequence: CASSQGLSRQGDQPQHF.

The chain employs TRBV6-6 and TRBJ1-2; no firm D call. Germline values: CDR1 MNHNY, CDR2 SVGAGI (reference sequence). V shed 2 bases and J shed 2 bases, with 6 bases lying between them. The CDR3 contains 13 residues. The CDR3 DNA is TGTGCCAGCAGTTACGACACCAACTATGGCTACACCTTC. This translates into CASSYDTNYGYTF.

The rearrangement links TRBV5-5 to TRBJ2-6; weak D call: TRBD2 (6 bases). The V gene lost 3 bases and the J gene lost 3 bases, with 16 bases spanning the gap. Germline CDR1 is SGHKS and CDR2 is YYEKEE (reference sequence). This CDR3 is built from 17 residues. This CDR3 reads CASSSAPVGGGANVLTF. The DNA of the CDR3 is TGTGCCAGCAGCTCCGCTCCTGTGGGAGGTGGGGCCAACGTCCTGACTTTC. Full variable domain (outside the CDR3, taken from reference TRBV5-5 and TRBJ2-6): DAGVTQSPTHLIKTRGQQVTLRCSPISGHKSVSWYQQVLGQGPQFIFQYYEKEERGRGNFPDRFSARQFPNYSSELNVNALLLGDSALYLCASSSAPVGGGANVLTFGAGSRLTVL.

This chain uses TRBV7-9 with TRBJ1-4, with 8 bases matching TRBD1. V gave up 4 bases and J gave up 8 bases; unmatched junction bases: 6. The germline V gene encodes CDR1 SEHNR and CDR2 FQNEAQ (reference sequence). The CDR3 covers 14 residues. The CDR3 DNA follows: TGTGCCAGCAGCTCCAGACAGGGGTGGGAAAAACTGTTTTTT. Translation gives CASSSRQGWEKLFF.

The chain uses TRBV5-6 and TRBJ2-5; D perhaps matches TRBD2 (6 bases). This CDR3 contains 14 residues. Trimming removed 4 bases from V and 5 bases from J, with 15 bases in between. Germline V CDR1 and CDR2: SGHDT, YYEEEE. The CDR3: CASSPGVRAETQYF. The CDR3 bases are TGTGCCAGCAGCCCGGGAGTCAGGGCCGAGACCCAGTACTTC.